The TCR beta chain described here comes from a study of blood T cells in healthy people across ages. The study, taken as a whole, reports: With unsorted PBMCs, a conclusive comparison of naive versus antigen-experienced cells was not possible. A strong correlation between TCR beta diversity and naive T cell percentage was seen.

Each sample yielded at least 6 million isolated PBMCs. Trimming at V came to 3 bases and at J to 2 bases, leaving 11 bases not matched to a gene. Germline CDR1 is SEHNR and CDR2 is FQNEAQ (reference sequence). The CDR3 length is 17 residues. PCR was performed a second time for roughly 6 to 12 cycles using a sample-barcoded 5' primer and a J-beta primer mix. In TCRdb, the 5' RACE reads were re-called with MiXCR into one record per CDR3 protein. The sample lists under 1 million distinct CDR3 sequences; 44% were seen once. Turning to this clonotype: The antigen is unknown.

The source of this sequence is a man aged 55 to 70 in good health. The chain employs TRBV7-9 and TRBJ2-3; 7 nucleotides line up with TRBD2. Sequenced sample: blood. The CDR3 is CASSFKFSGEHTDTQYF. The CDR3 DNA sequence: TGTGCCAGCAGCTTCAAGTTCAGCGGGGAACACACAGATACGCAGTATTTT. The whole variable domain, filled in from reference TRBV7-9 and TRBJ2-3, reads DTGVSQNPRHKITKRGQNVTFRCDPISEHNRLYWYRQTLGQGPEFLTYFQNEAQLEKSRLLSDRFSAERPKGSFSTLEIQRTEQGDSAMYLCASSFKFSGEHTDTQYFGPGTRLTVL.